One and the same sample provided the 20 T cell receptor beta chains below, sequenced in a study of shared clonotypes between healthy human individuals. Data came from immunoSEQ multiplex PCR; TCRdb stores just in-frame clones and leaves some out. Here the sample spans roughly 650,000 clones, around 97% being singletons. The sequencing input was naive CD4+ T cells sorted from blood. Subset noted: CD45RA+ positively selected. These receptors were taken from a woman aged 25-40 years in good health.

CDR3 loop: CASIPGLEGSYNEQFF. In DNA, the CDR3 is TGTGCCAGCATCCCGGGGTTGGAAGGAAGCTACAATGAGCAGTTCTTC. The chain employs TRBV11-2 and TRBJ2-1, with D perhaps matching TRBD2 (5 bases). Germline-derived CDR1 and CDR2 are SGHAT and FQNNGV. The CDR3 contains 16 residues. V gave up 7 bases and J gave up 3 bases, with 19 bases separating them.

The V call is TRBV5-1, the J call TRBJ2-3, with TRBD2 matching over 9 bases. This CDR3 contains 15 residues. Unmatched junction bases numbered 6, after V lost 3 bases and J lost 4 bases. Per the germline V gene, CDR1 is SGHRS and CDR2 is YFSETQ. This chain's CDR3 is CASSSLAGVSDTQYF. In DNA form, the CDR3 reads TGCGCCAGCAGCTCCTTAGCGGGAGTGTCAGATACGCAGTATTTT.

This chain connects TRBV27 to TRBJ2-1; 14 nucleotides match TRBD2. Germline CDR1 is MNHEY and CDR2 is SMNVEV (reference sequence). The CDR3 length is 20 residues. The junction had 17 bases not matched to a gene; V was cut back by 6 bases and J by 4 bases. The CDR3 is CASRPRLEGLAGVQYNEQFF. As DNA, the CDR3 is TGTGCCAGCAGACCCAGACTGGAGGGACTAGCGGGAGTTCAATACAATGAGCAGTTCTTC.

The chain has TRBV15 and TRBJ2-7; 8 nucleotides line up with TRBD1. The germline CDR1 and CDR2 sequences are LNHNV and YYDKDF (reference sequence). The length of the CDR3 is 19 residues. The ends lost 1 base at V and 3 bases at J; junction bases unmatched: 17. CDR3 in amino acids: CATSRVSANQGADIYEQYF. CDR3 bases: TGTGCCACCAGCAGAGTGTCGGCGAACCAGGGGGCGGACATCTACGAGCAGTACTTC.

CDR3 nucleotide sequence: TGCGCCAGCAGCGAAGGACAGGGGTTGAACGAGCAGTACTTC. Translated, it gives CASSEGQGLNEQYF. The V gene is TRBV5-1, the J gene TRBJ2-7, with 9 nucleotides matching TRBD1. Germline assignment: CDR1 SGHRS and CDR2 YFSETQ. The CDR3 contains 14 residues. The V segment lost 4 bases and the J segment 5 bases; nucleotides outside the gene matches: 7.

This clone was seen only once. This CDR3 is missing its conserved last phenylalanine or tryptophan, likely due to a read error. It is unclear where the CDR3 begins or ends on the DNA, so no DNA is shown, and the CDR3 is as TCRdb lists it. The CDR3 here is CASSTTSGSWSL. The J gene is TRBJ2-7, the V gene TRBV27; TRBD2, the D gene given by the table, was not confirmed from the DNA. Germline-derived CDR1 and CDR2 are MNHEY and SMNVEV (reference sequence). Counting both end residues, the CDR3 totals 12 amino acids.

This clone was detected once. Here the CDR3 DNA reads TGTGCCAGCAGCGTAGGACGGGACTCCTACGAGCAGTACTTC. As protein: CASSVGRDSYEQYF. This rearrangement joins TRBV9 to TRBJ2-7, with a tentative D call TRBD2 (5 bases). Germline CDR1 reads SGDLS; CDR2 reads YYNGEE. The CDR3 covers 14 residues. Trimming shortened V by 0 bases and J by 0 bases, and 7 bases separated the two germline ends.

V and J are TRBV19 and TRBJ1-2; possible D gene TRBD1, 5 bases. This CDR3 has 14 amino acids. The germline CDR1 and CDR2 sequences are LNHDA and SQIVND (reference sequence). V lost 7 bases, J lost 4 bases, and 16 bases lay in between. The CDR3 nucleotides read TGTGCCAGTACCTCAGCGGGGGAGATCTATGGCTACACCTTC. Amino acids: CASTSAGEIYGYTF.

The V gene is TRBV27, the J gene TRBJ2-1; D may match TRBD1 or TRBD2 (6 bases each). The CDR3 spans 15 residues. In germline, CDR1 is MNHEY, CDR2 SMNVEV (reference sequence). V lost 6 bases, J lost 8 bases, and 20 bases lay in between. This chain's CDR3 is CASSHREVLGYEQFF. In DNA form, the CDR3 reads TGTGCCAGCAGCCACAGGGAGGTTCTCGGTTATGAGCAGTTCTTC.

This chain links TRBV9 with TRBJ2-7; D possibly corresponds to TRBD2 (6 bases). V dropped 0 bases and J dropped 6 bases, with 10 bases sitting between them. Germline lookup yields CDR1 SGDLS and CDR2 YYNGEE. This CDR3 is built from 13 residues. The CDR3 region is CASSVEAGREQYF. The DNA for the CDR3 is TGTGCCAGCAGCGTAGAGGCGGGGCGCGAGCAGTACTTC. The whole variable domain, remainder taken from reference TRBV9 and TRBJ2-7, is DSGVTQTPKHLITATGQRVTLRCSPRSGDLSVYWYQQSLDQGLQFLIQYYNGEERAKGNILERFSAQQFPDLHSELNLSSLELGDSALYFCASSVEAGREQYFGPGTRLTVT.

The V gene is TRBV29-1, the J gene TRBJ2-7; D remains ambiguous. There are 14 residues in the CDR3. The V end lost 0 bases, the J end lost 2 bases, and 11 bases lay between the germline ends. In germline, CDR1 is SQVTM, CDR2 ANQGSEA. The CDR3 DNA is TGCAGCGTTGAAGATCCCAGGCAACCCTACGAGCAGTACTTC. Residues: CSVEDPRQPYEQYF.

The chain couples TRBV23-1 to TRBJ1-2, with 9 bases matching TRBD1. TRBV23-1 is treated as an ORF (open reading frame) with a function not yet certain. CDR3 size: 15 residues. V trimming: 3 bases; J trimming: 5 bases; junction bases outside the gene matches: 7. The CDR3 here is CASSHPPQGAYGYTF. Written as DNA, the CDR3 is TGCGCCAGCAGTCACCCACCACAGGGGGCGTATGGCTACACCTTC.

The gene calls are TRBV10-3 and TRBJ2-5; D remains unclear. Deletions cut 3 bases from V and 1 base from J, with 9 bases between. This CDR3 has 14 residues. Per germline, CDR1 ENHRY and CDR2 SYGVKD. The DNA of the CDR3 is TGTGCCATCAGTGAACGGTCGGGCCAAGAGACCCAGTACTTC. Encoded protein: CAISERSGQETQYF.

The chain is built from TRBV19 and TRBJ2-7; the match to TRBD1 covers 7 bases. This CDR3 spans 15 amino acids. Trimming at V came to 4 bases and at J to 2 bases, leaving 8 bases not matched to a gene. Germline CDR1 and CDR2: LNHDA and SQIVND (reference sequence). This CDR3 reads CASSNQWQGAYEQYF. The CDR3, as DNA: TGTGCCAGTAGTAACCAGTGGCAGGGGGCCTACGAGCAGTACTTC.

The V call is TRBV27, the J call TRBJ2-1; perhaps TRBD1 as D (5 bases). Germline V gene data show CDR1 as MNHEY and CDR2 as SMNVEV (reference sequence). This CDR3 spans 17 amino acids. V shed 3 bases and J shed 5 bases, with 20 bases lying between them. Written as DNA, the CDR3 is TGTGCCAGCAGTTTTCTTAAAGGGGCCACGTGGGACAATGAGCAGTTCTTC. It is translated as CASSFLKGATWDNEQFF.

The gene calls are TRBV28 and TRBJ2-1; D gene ambiguous. This CDR3 comprises 14 residues. The ends were cut back, 3 bases at V and 8 bases at J, with 14 bases in the middle. CDR1 and CDR2 (germline): MDHEN, SYDVKM. CDR3 loop: CASSLDANFHEQFF. In DNA form, the CDR3 reads TGTGCCAGCAGTTTGGATGCCAACTTCCATGAGCAGTTCTTC.

Turning to this clone: Germline is not matched at one junction end, which may reflect a read error. The chain carries TRBV6-1 and TRBJ2-7; perhaps TRBD1 as D (6 bases). The germline V gene has CDR1 MNHNS and CDR2 SASEGT. The CDR3 length is 12 residues. As DNA, the CDR3 is TGTGCCAGCAGCCTACAGGGAGCGAGCGTGAACTTC. Residues: CASSLQGASVNF.

The chain uses TRBV7-9 and TRBJ2-1, with 7 bases lining up with TRBD1. The J segment lost 1 base and the V segment lost 4 bases, leaving 4 bases of the junction unmatched. In germline, CDR1 is SEHNR, CDR2 FQNEAQ (reference sequence). CDR3 length: 15 residues. This CDR3 reads CASSSGTESYNEQFF. The CDR3 nucleotides are TGTGCCAGCAGCTCCGGGACAGAGTCCTACAATGAGCAGTTCTTC.

CDR3: CASSFGGLSTEAFF. CDR3 bases: TGCGCCAGCAGCTTTGGGGGGCTGAGCACTGAAGCTTTCTTT. The chain employs TRBV5-1 and TRBJ1-1, with D perhaps TRBD1 (6 bases). V lost 2 bases and J lost 4, with 12 bases in between. Germline V CDR1 and CDR2: SGHRS, YFSETQ. This CDR3 is 14 amino acids long.

The CDR3: CASSPPVNTEAFF. The DNA of the CDR3 is TGTGCCAGCAGTCCCCCCGTGAACACTGAAGCTTTCTTT. V usage is TRBV5-5 and J usage is TRBJ1-1; unclear D gene. CDR3 size: 13 residues. The germline V gene has CDR1 SGHKS and CDR2 YYEKEE (reference sequence). V was pared by 5 bases and J by 0 bases, with 8 bases between.